This TCR beta chain was documented in a study of metastatic and nonmetastatic thyroid tumors (dated by TCRdb to 2020 to 2021). For the wider study: Repertoires from peripheral blood and from tumor or nodule tissue samples of malignant and benign thyroid patients were compared. Results the study describes overall, beyond this receptor: In both blood and tumor samples, TCR beta diversity was reported to be significantly higher in malignant tumors than in benign nodules.

As concerns this clone: Its antigen remains undetermined. No quality values exist for individual bases; no much larger clone is one base distant.

No patient had received any treatment before thyroid surgery. Using T-cell receptor beta sequencing, the researchers looked back retrospectively at clinical samples from patients, gathered between about 2011 and 2019. The library was prepared using PCR. For sequencing, an Illumina HiSeq 4000 was employed. High-throughput sequencing was used to profile the TCR beta-chain CDR3 region of each patient. The original methods were these. A classifier to discriminate distant-metastatic papillary thyroid cancer patients was built from CDR3 differences across clinicopathological groups. Repertoire diversity was assessed with the Shannon index, and tumor-blood repertoire similarity with the Morisita-Horn index. The public sequencing data were trimmed at Q25 with fastp and processed into clonotypes with MiXCR by TCRdb, which kept only in-frame beta chains. The V and J calls follow TCRdb's processing rather than the paper's. The table for this sample lists 7,500 to 10,000 clones; roughly a third of them were counted only once. Approximately 21% of the sample is in the top ten clones.

The germline V gene (reference sequence) yields WNHNN for CDR1 and SYGVQD for CDR2. The germline V and J ends show losses of 3 bases and 4 bases respectively, and no gene match explains 6 bases of the junction. From cysteine to phenylalanine, the CDR3 is 16 amino acids long. The entry retains the CDR3 DNA only, 48 bases that are in frame from base 1. The rearrangement joined TRBV10-1 to TRBJ2-1; TRBD2 fits 10 bases in the junction. The sequence was obtained from a female donor with papillary thyroid cancer or a benign thyroid nodule (not recorded which). Some clones in this sample may be carry-over from other donors' samples. The sequencing sample was made of tumor tissue. Read as DNA, the sequence is TGCGCCAGCAGTGAAGGACTAGCGGAGCCGTACAATGAGCAGTTCTTC. The translation is CASSEGLAEPYNEQFF.